Listed here are 27 T cell receptor beta chains from one sample, sequenced in a study of blood T cell repertoires in COVID-19. Libraries were prepared by immunoSEQ multiplex PCR; TCRdb keeps only in-frame clonotypes and omits some of them. The table lists some 100,000 clones, 65% to 85% of them singletons. Sequences were obtained from peripheral blood. The receptors stem from a woman aged 55-69 years with acute or convalescent COVID-19.

This sequence joins TRBV29-1 and TRBJ1-1; TRBD1 aligns across 10 bases. The germline gives CDR1 SQVTM, CDR2 ANQGSEA. CDR3 length: 15 amino acids. J was trimmed by 5 bases and V by 4 bases; bases with no gene match: 10. This CDR3 reads CSVALRDRGRTEAFF. The CDR3 nucleotides read TGCAGCGTTGCTTTACGGGACAGGGGAAGGACTGAAGCTTTCTTT.

The chain recombines TRBV4-2 with TRBJ2-5, with 9 positions matching TRBD2. The CDR3 covers 17 residues. The V and J ends lost 3 bases and 1 base, in that order; junction bases with no gene match: 9. Germline loops: CDR1 LGHNA, CDR2 YNFKEQ. In DNA, the CDR3 is TGTGCCAGCAGCCACGGGAACAGCGGGGGGACCCAAGAGACCCAGTACTTC. Translated, it gives CASSHGNSGGTQETQYF.

The J gene is TRBJ1-3, the V gene TRBV30; 7 nucleotides line up with TRBD1. The V segment lost 2 bases and the J segment 6 bases; nucleotides outside the gene matches: 7. This CDR3 spans 14 amino acids. CDR1 and CDR2 (germline): GTSNPN, SVGIG (reference sequence). The CDR3 is CAWSWTGLKNTIYF. The DNA for the CDR3 is TGTGCCTGGAGTTGGACAGGCCTGAAAAACACCATATATTTT.

This clone has a single count. J is TRBJ1-1 and V is TRBV28; D is unresolved. The CDR3 contains 17 residues. Trimming stripped 11 bases from V and 6 bases from J, with 31 bases between. The germline gives CDR1 MDHEN, CDR2 SYDVKM. The CDR3 nucleotides read TGTGCCGCCCCACATGGGCGGAGGGTGGGAGGGATCCCTGAAGCTTTCTTT. It is translated as CAAPHGRRVGGIPEAFF. The variable domain in full, completed from reference TRBV28 and TRBJ1-1, reads DVKVTQSSRYLVKRTGEKVFLECVQDMDHENMFWYRQDPGLGLRLIYFSYDVKMKEKGDIPEGYSVSREKKERFSLILESASTNQTSMYLCAAPHGRRVGGIPEAFFGQGTRLTVV.

This clone has a single count. The gene calls are TRBV19 and TRBJ2-2; weak D call: TRBD2 (6 bases). The CDR3 is 15 amino acids. Trimming cost V 4 bases and J 3 bases, with 12 bases left between them. Germline CDR1 LNHDA, CDR2 SQIVND (reference sequence). CDR3 in amino acids: CASSKTGLYTGELFF. CDR3 nucleotides: TGTGCCAGTAGTAAGACGGGACTGTACACCGGGGAGCTGTTTTTT.

J is TRBJ2-7 and V is TRBV7-2; maybe TRBD1 (6 bases). V was shortened by 1 base and J by 4 bases, with 11 bases between the two germline ends. The CDR3 totals 14 residues. The V gene's germline CDR1 is SGHTA and CDR2 FQGNSA. CDR3 sequence reads: CASSLGDMDYEQYF. The CDR3 bases are TGTGCCAGCAGCTTAGGGGACATGGATTACGAGCAGTACTTC.

The chain recombines TRBV28 with TRBJ1-5, with 8 bases lining up with TRBD1. Germline CDR1 MDHEN, CDR2 SYDVKM. After removal of 7 bases from V and 9 bases from J, the junction contained 11 bases not matched to a gene. The CDR3 has 14 amino acids. The CDR3 loop is CASTLTGGGLPQHF. The CDR3 DNA is TGTGCCAGCACCCTAACAGGGGGGGGTCTGCCCCAGCATTTT.

The chain's CDR3 is CASSTPGTGGRNIGYTF. CDR3 nucleotide sequence: TGTGCCAGCAGTACTCCGGGGACAGGGGGGCGTAATATTGGCTACACCTTC. The chain employs TRBV28 and TRBJ1-2; 11 bases align to TRBD1. After removal of 5 bases from V and 7 bases from J, the junction contained 15 bases not matched to a gene. In germline, CDR1 is MDHEN, CDR2 SYDVKM. The CDR3 contains 17 residues.

This chain uses TRBV7-3 with TRBJ2-2, with a possible D match to TRBD1 (5 bases). Per the germline V gene, CDR1 is SGHTA and CDR2 is FQGTGA. This CDR3 region has 15 residues. V lost 4 bases, J lost 6 bases, and 15 bases lay in between. The DNA for the CDR3 is TGTGCCAGCAGCTATCAATCAGGGTCCCCCGGGGAGCTGTTTTTT. Its protein is CASSYQSGSPGELFF.

The chain is built from TRBV12-3 or TRBV12-4 and TRBJ2-7, with D perhaps TRBD2 (5 bases). The germline V and J ends were trimmed by 4 bases and 3 bases, with 7 bases remaining between them. The CDR3 has 12 amino acids. The CDR3 here is CASSSEGYEQYF. The CDR3 nucleotides read TGTGCCAGCAGTTCCGAGGGCTACGAGCAGTACTTC.

This chain uses TRBV6-1 with TRBJ1-5; D is perhaps TRBD1 (5 bases). CDR3 length equals 15 residues. The germline gives CDR1 MNHNS, CDR2 SASEGT. Trimming stripped 2 bases from V and 9 bases from J, with 17 bases between. Here the CDR3 reads CASSELAQANWPQHF. The CDR3 bases are TGTGCCAGCAGTGAACTTGCACAGGCCAATTGGCCCCAGCATTTT.

The chain joins TRBV30 to TRBJ1-6, with D possibly being TRBD1 (5 bases). With 2 bases removed from V and 8 bases from J, the gap between germline ends came to 7 bases. The CDR3 runs to 12 residues. The germline CDR1 and CDR2 sequences are GTSNPN and SVGIG (reference sequence). This CDR3 reads CAWSTQDSPLHF. CDR3 nucleotides: TGTGCCTGGAGTACACAGGATTCACCCCTCCACTTT.

In this sample, this clone turned up a few times. This chain links TRBV5-1 with TRBJ1-2; tentatively, D is TRBD1 (5 bases). This CDR3 has 13 amino acids. Between the trimmed V and J ends, which lost 3 bases and 5 bases, there was a span of 11 bases. Germline V gene data show CDR1 as SGHRS and CDR2 as YFSETQ. This chain's CDR3 is CASSSQGMYGYTF. As DNA, the CDR3 is TGCGCCAGCAGCTCCCAGGGTATGTATGGCTACACCTTC.

V usage is TRBV5-4 and J usage is TRBJ2-3; D gene ambiguous. The CDR3 has 15 amino acids. Germline CDR1 is SGHNT and CDR2 is YYREEE (reference sequence). V lost 0 bases and J 1 base, leaving 9 bases between the germline ends. The CDR3: CASSLGLDRTDTQYF. DNA for the CDR3: TGTGCCAGCAGCTTGGGACTGGATCGCACAGATACGCAGTATTTT.

The chain combines TRBV21-1 with TRBJ1-4. TRBV21-1 is noted as a pseudogene. The CDR3 sequence is 15 residues long. The CDR3 DNA is TGTGCCAGCAGCCTCCGGTCTGGTTTTCATGAAAAACTGTTTTTT. As protein: CASSLRSGFHEKLFF.

The rearrangement links TRBV5-1 to TRBJ1-4; 8 nucleotides line up with TRBD1. The V and J ends lost 3 bases and 8 bases, in that order; junction bases with no gene match: 9. The CDR3 consists of 15 residues. The germline CDR1 and CDR2 sequences are SGHRS and YFSETQ. DNA of the CDR3: TGCGCCAGCAGCTGGCAGGGGGCGCGGGGGGAAAAACTGTTTTTT. Translated: CASSWQGARGEKLFF.

The rearrangement joins TRBV4-2 to TRBJ2-2; 13 nucleotides match TRBD2. The CDR3 covers 19 residues. V trimming: 3 bases; J trimming: 7 bases; junction bases outside the gene matches: 14. Germline CDR1 LGHNA, CDR2 YNFKEQ. The CDR3 bases are TGTGCCAGCAGCCATACCACACCGGGACTAGCGGGGAGGGTCGGGGAGCTGTTTTTT. Its translation: CASSHTTPGLAGRVGELFF.

This rearrangement joins TRBV30 to TRBJ2-7, with D possibly TRBD1 on 6 matching bases. There are 16 residues in the CDR3. Germline V lookup: CDR1 GTSNPN, CDR2 SVGIG (reference sequence). Between the trimmed V and J ends, which lost 1 base and 2 bases, there was a span of 18 bases. CDR3 coding DNA: TGTGCCTGGAGTGCCAGGGTAACAGGGAAAGCCTACGAGCAGTACTTC. Its translation is CAWSARVTGKAYEQYF.

This chain connects TRBV12-3 or TRBV12-4 to TRBJ1-1; D call uncertain. V dropped 7 bases and J dropped 6 bases, with 15 bases sitting between them. This CDR3 region has 13 residues. The CDR3 loop reads CASTFRSVSEAFF. The CDR3 DNA follows: TGTGCCAGCACCTTCCGCTCGGTTTCTGAAGCTTTCTTT.

J is TRBJ2-1 and V is TRBV7-3; 10 bases align to TRBD2. Germline V gene sequence: CDR1 SGHTA, CDR2 FQGTGA. Trimming cost V 5 bases and J 12 bases; bases outside gene matches: 16. The CDR3 sequence is 16 residues long. CDR3 coding DNA: TGTGCCAGCAGCCCCGCTGGGGTAGCGGGGGGCCCAAGGCAGTTCTTC. Translated: CASSPAGVAGGPRQFF.

The V and J genes are TRBV2 and TRBJ1-5; D is unresolved. The V end was cut by 8 bases, the J end by 6 bases, with 20 bases between. This CDR3 is built from 15 residues. Germline CDR1 reads SNHLY; CDR2 reads FYNNEI. The CDR3 reads CASGPGGGKGQPQHF. DNA for the CDR3: TGTGCCAGCGGACCCGGCGGAGGGAAGGGTCAGCCCCAGCATTTT.

The V call is TRBV27, the J call TRBJ2-7; 7 nucleotides match TRBD1. V shed 2 bases and J 2 bases; nucleotides not matched to a gene: 3. CDR3 length equals 14 residues. Germline V gives CDR1 MNHEY, CDR2 SMNVEV (reference sequence). The DNA for the CDR3 is TGTGCCAGCAGTTTAGGGACAGCAACCTACGAGCAGTACTTC. As protein: CASSLGTATYEQYF.

The chain uses TRBV5-1 and TRBJ1-1; 7 bases map to TRBD1. Germline CDR1 reads SGHRS; CDR2 reads YFSETQ. V lost 3 bases, J lost 4 bases, and 9 bases stayed unmatched. This CDR3 contains 15 residues. CDR3 in DNA: TGCGCCAGCAGCTCCGGACAGGCTGGAATCACTGAAGCTTTCTTT. Amino acid sequence: CASSSGQAGITEAFF.

The chain recombines TRBV6-6 with TRBJ2-5; a possible D gene is TRBD2 (5 bases). CDR3 length equals 14 residues. V shed 5 bases and J shed 2 bases, with 12 bases lying between them. The V gene's germline CDR1 is MNHNY and CDR2 SVGAGI (reference sequence). The CDR3 is CASSGLNRQETQYF. CDR3 sequence (DNA): TGTGCCAGCAGTGGACTGAACCGACAAGAGACCCAGTACTTC.

The genes are TRBV7-2 and TRBJ2-2, with 14 bases that match TRBD2. With V trimmed by 0 bases and J by 7 bases, 7 bases remained unmatched. CDR3 size: 18 residues. Germline CDR1 reads SGHTA; CDR2 reads FQGNSA. The CDR3 nucleotides are TGTGCCAGCAGCTTAGCCGGGACTAGCGGGGGATGGATCGGGGAGCTGTTTTTT. Amino acids: CASSLAGTSGGWIGELFF. The variable domain in full, with the rest retrieved from reference TRBV7-2 and TRBJ2-2, is GAGVSQSPSNKVTEKGKDVELRCDPISGHTALYWYRQSLGQGLEFLIYFQGNSAPDKSGLPSDRFSAERTGGSVSTLTIQRTQQEDSAVYLCASSLAGTSGGWIGELFFGEGSRLTVL.

CDR3 sequence reads: CASSPPRDFRNGYTF. Written as DNA, the CDR3 is TGTGCCAGCAGCCCTCCCCGGGACTTTAGAAATGGCTACACCTTC. This chain joins TRBV7-9 and TRBJ1-2; the D gene is possibly TRBD1 (5 bases). Trimming stripped 5 bases from V and 6 bases from J, with 19 bases between. The CDR3 is 15 amino acids. Germline loops: CDR1 SEHNR, CDR2 FQNEAQ (reference sequence). Drawing the rest from reference TRBV7-9 and TRBJ1-2, the complete variable domain is DTGVSQNPRHKITKRGQNVTFRCDPISEHNRLYWYRQTLGQGPEFLTYFQNEAQLEKSRLLSDRFSAERPKGSFSTLEIQRTEQGDSAMYLCASSPPRDFRNGYTFGSGTRLTVV.

The chain is built from TRBV3-1 (or the pseudogene TRBV3-2) and TRBJ2-6; perhaps TRBD2 as D (5 bases). Trimming removed 3 bases at V and 1 base at J, with 7 bases between. CDR3 size: 15 residues. Germline loops: CDR1 LGHDT, CDR2 YNNKEL (reference sequence). CDR3 DNA sequence: TGTGCCAGCAGCCATGGGAGATCTGGGGCCAACGTCCTGACTTTC. Amino acids: CASSHGRSGANVLTF.